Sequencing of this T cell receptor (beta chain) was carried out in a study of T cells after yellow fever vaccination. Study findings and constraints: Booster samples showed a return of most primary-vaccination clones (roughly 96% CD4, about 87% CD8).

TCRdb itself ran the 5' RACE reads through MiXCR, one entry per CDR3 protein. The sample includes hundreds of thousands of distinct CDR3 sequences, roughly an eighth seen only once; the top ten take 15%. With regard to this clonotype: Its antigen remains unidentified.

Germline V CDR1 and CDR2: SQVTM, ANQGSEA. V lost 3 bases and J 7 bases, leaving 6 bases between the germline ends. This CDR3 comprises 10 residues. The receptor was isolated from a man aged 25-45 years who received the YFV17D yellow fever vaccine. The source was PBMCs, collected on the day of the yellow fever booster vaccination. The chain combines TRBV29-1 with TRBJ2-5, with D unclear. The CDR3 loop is CSVERGTQYF. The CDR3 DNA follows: TGCAGCGTTGAGCGAGGGACCCAGTACTTC. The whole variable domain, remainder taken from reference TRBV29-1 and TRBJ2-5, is SAVISQKPSRDICQRGTSLTIQCQVDSQVTMMFWYRQQPGQSLTLIATANQGSEATYESGFVIDKFPISRPNLTFSTLTVSNMSPEDSSIYLCSVERGTQYFGPGTRLLVL.